The sequence of this TCR beta chain was determined in a study of blood T cells in healthy people across ages. The study's findings and limits: A strong correlation was seen between TCR beta diversity and naive T cell percentage.

This clonotype has only a few counts. Its antigen is still unknown. From germline, CDR1 is SNHLY and CDR2 FYNNEI. The V end was cut by 5 bases, the J end by 7 bases, with 18 bases between. The CDR3 has 15 residues. Then a second PCR, running roughly 7 to 11 cycles, was carried out with a sample-barcoded 5' primer and a J-beta primer mix. TCRdb used MiXCR to reprocess the 5' RACE reads, holding one entry per CDR3 protein. This sample yields 1 million to 1.2 million distinct CDR3 sequences, of which less than 45% are seen a single time; under 15% belongs to the top ten. Peripheral blood was drawn, around 9.4 milliliters per donor.

The sample taken for sequencing was blood. This sequence originates from a young man in good health. This rearrangement joins TRBV2 to TRBJ1-5, with D tentatively TRBD1 (6 bases). CDR3 loop: CASSRETGSVQPQHF. The CDR3 DNA sequence: TGTGCCAGCAGTCGAGAAACAGGGTCCGTCCAGCCCCAGCATTTT.